This T cell receptor (beta chain) was obtained from a study of shared clonotypes between healthy human individuals. Study results and limitations: Naive CD4 clonotypes overlapped across a handful of donors at about 5.2%. The study found lower generation probabilities in non-shared clonotypes than in those shared by all four donors.

Points on this clone: The antigen remains unidentified.

Assay: immunoSEQ multiplex PCR; the TCRdb copy retains only in-frame clones and omits some. The table records 2 million to 2.5 million clones, about 94% of them present only once. Splitting the CD4+ cells yielded a CD45RA+ naive subset and a CD45RA-negative memory subset. This CDR3 is built from 14 residues. Germline values: CDR1 SGHRS, CDR2 YFSETQ. V dropped 1 base and J dropped 2 bases, with 8 bases sitting between them. The chain recombines TRBV5-1 with TRBJ2-3; unclear D gene. What was sequenced was naive CD4+ T cells sorted from blood. Indicated subset: CD45RA+ positively selected. This sequence was found in a young man in good health. This CDR3 reads CASSLWRLTDTQYF. Here the CDR3 DNA reads TGCGCCAGCAGCTTGTGGCGGCTCACAGATACGCAGTATTTT.